One sample yielded the 4 T cell receptor beta chains listed below, sequenced in a study of type 1 regulatory T cells. TCRdb itself ran the reads through MiXCR, one entry per CDR3 protein. The sample has 88,000 or so distinct CDR3 sequences, 25% to 40% seen once. The sample taken for sequencing was CD4+ T cells, either the whole sample or a sorted fraction (not recorded which). The receptor set was obtained from a human donor in good health.

This rearrangement joins TRBV5-1 to TRBJ1-2; D remains ambiguous. There are 13 residues in the CDR3. Germline V gene sequence: CDR1 SGHRS, CDR2 YFSETQ. V lost 3 bases, J lost 6 bases, and 12 bases lay in between. The chain's CDR3 is CASSSTGSNGYTF. CDR3 DNA: TGCGCCAGCAGCTCCACCGGTTCGAATGGCTACACCTTC.

In its sample, this clonotype was seen a few times. This chain joins TRBV20-1 and TRBJ2-3; 7 bases fit TRBD2. CDR1 and CDR2 from the germline V gene are DFQATT and SNEGSKA (reference sequence). The CDR3 sequence is 17 residues long. Trimming at V came to 3 bases and at J to 4 bases, leaving 16 bases not matched to a gene. CDR3 protein: CSARNPLGGRDADTQYF. The CDR3 DNA is TGCAGTGCTAGGAATCCCCTAGGAGGGAGGGATGCAGATACGCAGTATTTT.

This clonotype was counted only a few times. The V call is TRBV20-1, the J call TRBJ2-1; D might be TRBD1 (6 bases). The CDR3 is made up of 15 amino acids. Germline assignment: CDR1 DFQATT and CDR2 SNEGSKA (reference sequence). V shed 0 bases and J shed 6 bases, with 15 bases lying between them. CDR3 in amino acids: CSARDRGNQGNEQFF. CDR3 nucleotides: TGCAGTGCTAGAGATAGGGGGAATCAGGGCAATGAGCAGTTCTTC.

This chain links TRBV6-1 with TRBJ2-3; D remains unclear. CDR1 MNHNS and CDR2 SASEGT come from the germline V gene. Trimming pared 7 bases from V and 0 bases from J, leaving 14 bases between. This CDR3 region has 15 residues. CDR3 coding DNA: TGTGCCAGCACCGTCGGTGGTGCTAGCACAGATACGCAGTATTTT. This codes for CASTVGGASTDTQYF.